This T cell receptor beta chain was identified during a study of vaccination effects on CD4 cells after COVID-19. Overall study context: Each person got two doses of an mRNA SARS-CoV-2 vaccine, BNT162b2 or mRNA-1273.

With the ViraFEST assay, the study expanded antigen-specific CD4+ T cells using viral peptide pools, then sequenced them. It was after around eleven days of culture that CD4+ T cells were isolated. According to PCR results, the person was infected with SARS-CoV-2 between March and December 2020. IL-2 at 9.5 to 10 IU/ml and peptides at around 10 ug/ml were added to cultured PBMC, around 2 million per well. On both days 3 and 7, half of the culture medium was replaced with IL-2 medium. Per germline, CDR1 SGHRS and CDR2 YFSETQ. The CDR3 extends over 13 amino acids. V gave up 7 bases and J gave up 2 bases; unmatched junction bases: 4. Some clones are missing from TCRdb's copy, which holds only in-frame ones; the method was immunoSEQ multiplex PCR. In the table there are about 45,000 clones, under 80% of which are singletons. To note about this clone: The antigen is undetermined.

The J gene is TRBJ2-3, the V gene TRBV5-1; 7 nucleotides match TRBD1. Sequenced material: CD4+ T cells from PBMCs cultured with a peptide pool, taken before COVID-19 vaccination. The TCR was taken from a human donor who had a prior SARS-CoV-2 infection. Here the CDR3 reads CASRQGFTDTQYF. DNA for the CDR3: TGCGCCAGCCGACAGGGATTCACAGATACGCAGTATTTT.